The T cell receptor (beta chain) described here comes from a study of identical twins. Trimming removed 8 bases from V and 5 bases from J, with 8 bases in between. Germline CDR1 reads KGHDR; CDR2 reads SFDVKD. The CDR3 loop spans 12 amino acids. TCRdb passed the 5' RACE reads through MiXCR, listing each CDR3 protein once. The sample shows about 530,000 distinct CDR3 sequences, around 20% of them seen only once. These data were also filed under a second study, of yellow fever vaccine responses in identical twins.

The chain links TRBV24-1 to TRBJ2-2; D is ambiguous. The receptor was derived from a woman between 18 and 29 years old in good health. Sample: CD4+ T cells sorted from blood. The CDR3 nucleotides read TGTGCCACCATCGGTTTGACCGGGGAGCTGTTTTTT. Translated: CATIGLTGELFF.